This T cell receptor beta chain emerged from a study of beta chain features in type 1 diabetes. Naive, central memory, regulatory and stem cell-like memory cells within the CD4+ compartment were sorted using CD45RO/CCR7/CD25/CD127/CD95/CD27. As every portion of the isolated RNA was reverse transcribed, the sequencing read expressed TCRB transcripts. Measured with immunoSEQ multiplex PCR; TCRdb has only the in-frame clones, and not every one. The profile shows about 900,000 clones, 15% to 20% of them singletons. Trimming removed 6 bases from V and 5 bases from J; junction bases left unmatched: 2. The CDR3 runs 13 residues. Germline assignment: CDR1 MNHNY and CDR2 SVGAGI (reference sequence). On this clone: The antigen remains undetermined.

Notes on the study in general: Researchers caution that PCR might favor shorter templates, equally among patients and controls. VDJ junctions from type 1 diabetes patients carried fewer insertions and larger deletions. Naive, central memory and regulatory TCRB repertoires appeared more similar among patients than healthy donors.

The sequenced sample consisted of naive CD4+ T cells from blood. The source of this sequence is a young woman in good health. The chain has TRBV6-6 and TRBJ2-2; TRBD2 aligns across 8 bases. CDR3 sequence reads: CASRSGGTGELFF. CDR3 in DNA: TGTGCCAGCAGGTCGGGAGGGACCGGGGAGCTGTTTTTT.